The source of this T cell receptor (beta chain) is a study of molecular identifiers for immune sequencing clone quantification. This CDR3 contains 14 residues. V was shortened by 7 bases and J by 1 base, with 12 bases between the two germline ends. Germline V gene data show CDR1 as MNHEY and CDR2 as SMNVEV (reference sequence). This clonotype was detected only a few times. TCRdb re-called the PCR reads with MiXCR, one entry per CDR3 protein. The profile covers 88,000 or so distinct CDR3 sequences, with around a fifth appearing a single time and approximately 1% taken by the ten largest. This chain joins TRBV27 and TRBJ2-3; D may be TRBD1 or TRBD2 (5 bases each). This clonotype originated in a human donor in good health. Some libraries in this study had Jurkat cell RNA spiked in. The material sequenced was naive CD8+ T cells from blood, with Jurkat cell RNA spiked in. The sample's subset: FACS-sorted CD8+CD4-CCR7+CD45RA+ naive T cells. CDR3 loop: CASTWRGGTDTQYF. The CDR3 DNA follows: TGTGCCAGCACCTGGAGAGGGGGCACAGATACGCAGTATTTT.